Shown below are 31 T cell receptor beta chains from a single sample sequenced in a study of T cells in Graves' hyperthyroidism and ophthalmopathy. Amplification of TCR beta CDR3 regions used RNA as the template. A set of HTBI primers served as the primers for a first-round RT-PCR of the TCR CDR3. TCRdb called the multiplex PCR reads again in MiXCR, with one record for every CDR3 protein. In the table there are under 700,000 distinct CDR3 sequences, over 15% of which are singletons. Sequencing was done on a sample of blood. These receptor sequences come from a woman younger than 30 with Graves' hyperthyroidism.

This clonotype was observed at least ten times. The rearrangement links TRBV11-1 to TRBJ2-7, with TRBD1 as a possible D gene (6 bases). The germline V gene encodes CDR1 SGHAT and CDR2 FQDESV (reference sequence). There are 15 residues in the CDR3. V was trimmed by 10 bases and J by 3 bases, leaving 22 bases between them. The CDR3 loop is CATSSTGTIIYEQYF. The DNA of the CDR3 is TGTGCCACCTCATCGACCGGGACAATCATCTACGAGCAGTACTTC.

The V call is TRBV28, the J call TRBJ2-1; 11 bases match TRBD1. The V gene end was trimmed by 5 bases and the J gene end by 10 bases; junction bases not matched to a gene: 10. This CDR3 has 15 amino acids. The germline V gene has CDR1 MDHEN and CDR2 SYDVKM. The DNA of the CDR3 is TGTGCCAGCAGTCCACCGGACAGGGGGCTACTGGAGCAGTTCTTC. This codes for CASSPPDRGLLEQFF.

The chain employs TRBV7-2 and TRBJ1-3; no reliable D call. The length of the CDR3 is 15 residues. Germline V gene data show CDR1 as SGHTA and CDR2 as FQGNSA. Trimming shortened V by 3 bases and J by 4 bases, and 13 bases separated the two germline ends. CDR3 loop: CASSFSLPRGNTIYF. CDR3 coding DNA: TGTGCCAGCAGCTTTTCCCTACCGCGGGGAAACACCATATATTTT.

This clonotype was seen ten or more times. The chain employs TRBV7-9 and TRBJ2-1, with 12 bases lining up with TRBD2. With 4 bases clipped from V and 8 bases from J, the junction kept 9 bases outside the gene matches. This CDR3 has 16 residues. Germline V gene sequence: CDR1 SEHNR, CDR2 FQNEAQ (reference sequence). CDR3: CASSSLTSGSLDEQFF. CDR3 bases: TGTGCCAGCAGCTCCCTGACTAGCGGGAGCCTGGATGAGCAGTTCTTC.

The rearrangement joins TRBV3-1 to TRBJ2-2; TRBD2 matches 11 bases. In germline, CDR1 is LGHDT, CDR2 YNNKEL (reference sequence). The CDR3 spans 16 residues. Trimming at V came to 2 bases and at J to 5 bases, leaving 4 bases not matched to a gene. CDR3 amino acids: CASSQRLAGLTGELFF. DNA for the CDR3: TGTGCCAGCAGCCAACGACTAGCGGGACTAACCGGGGAGCTGTTTTTT.

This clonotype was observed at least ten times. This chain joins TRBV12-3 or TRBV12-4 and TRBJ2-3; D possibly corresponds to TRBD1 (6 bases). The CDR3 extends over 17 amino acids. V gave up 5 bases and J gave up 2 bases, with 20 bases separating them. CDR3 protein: CASSGPIGGTHTDTQYF. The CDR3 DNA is TGTGCCAGCAGTGGGCCTATAGGGGGTACCCACACAGATACGCAGTATTTT.

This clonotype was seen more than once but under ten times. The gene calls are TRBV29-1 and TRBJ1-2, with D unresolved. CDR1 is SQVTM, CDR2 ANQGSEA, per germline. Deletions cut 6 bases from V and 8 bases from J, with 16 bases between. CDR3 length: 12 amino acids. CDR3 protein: CSVASGFRGYTF. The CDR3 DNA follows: TGCAGCGTCGCATCGGGGTTCCGCGGCTACACCTTC.

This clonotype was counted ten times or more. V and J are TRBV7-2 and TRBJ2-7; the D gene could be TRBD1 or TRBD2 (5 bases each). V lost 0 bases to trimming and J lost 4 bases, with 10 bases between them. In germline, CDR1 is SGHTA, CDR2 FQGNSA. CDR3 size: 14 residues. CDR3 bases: TGTGCCAGCAGCTTAGCGGGGGTTCGTTACGAGCAGTACTTC. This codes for CASSLAGVRYEQYF.

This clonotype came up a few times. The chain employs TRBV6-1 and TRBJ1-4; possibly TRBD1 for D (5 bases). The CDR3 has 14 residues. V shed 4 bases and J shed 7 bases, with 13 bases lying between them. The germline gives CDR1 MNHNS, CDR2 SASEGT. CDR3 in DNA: TGTGCCAGCAGTGGGTCCGGGACGGGTGAAAAACTGTTTTTT. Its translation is CASSGSGTGEKLFF.

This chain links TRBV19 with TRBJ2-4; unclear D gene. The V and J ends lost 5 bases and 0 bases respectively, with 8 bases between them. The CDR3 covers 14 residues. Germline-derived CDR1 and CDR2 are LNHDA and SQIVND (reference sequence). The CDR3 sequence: CASSEDGAKNIQYF. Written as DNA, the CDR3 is TGTGCCAGTAGTGAAGACGGAGCCAAAAACATTCAGTACTTC. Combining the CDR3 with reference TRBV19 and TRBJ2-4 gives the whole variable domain DGGITQSPKYLFRKEGQNVTLSCEQNLNHDAMYWYRQDPGQGLRLIYYSQIVNDFQKGDIAEGYSVSREKKESFPLTVTSAQKNPTAFYLCASSEDGAKNIQYFGAGTRLSVL.

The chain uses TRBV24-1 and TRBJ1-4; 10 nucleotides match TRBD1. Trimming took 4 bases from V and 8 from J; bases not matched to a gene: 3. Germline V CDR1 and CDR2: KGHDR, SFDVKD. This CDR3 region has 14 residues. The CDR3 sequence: CATSDGTGEEKLFF. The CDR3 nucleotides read TGTGCCACCAGTGACGGGACAGGGGAGGAAAAACTGTTTTTT.

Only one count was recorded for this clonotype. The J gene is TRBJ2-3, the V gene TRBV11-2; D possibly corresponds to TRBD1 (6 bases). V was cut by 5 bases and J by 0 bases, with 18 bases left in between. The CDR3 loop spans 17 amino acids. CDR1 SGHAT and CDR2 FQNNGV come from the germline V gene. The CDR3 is CASSTGQQTRSTDTQYF. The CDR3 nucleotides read TGTGCCAGCAGCACAGGGCAACAGACCCGTAGCACAGATACGCAGTATTTT.

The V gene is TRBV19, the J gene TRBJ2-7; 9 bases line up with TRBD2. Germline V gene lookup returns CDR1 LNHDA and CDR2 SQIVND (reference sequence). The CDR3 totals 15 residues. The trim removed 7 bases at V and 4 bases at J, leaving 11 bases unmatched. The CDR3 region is CASTYDGSGSYEQYF. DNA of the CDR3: TGTGCCAGTACATACGACGGTAGCGGGAGTTACGAGCAGTACTTC.

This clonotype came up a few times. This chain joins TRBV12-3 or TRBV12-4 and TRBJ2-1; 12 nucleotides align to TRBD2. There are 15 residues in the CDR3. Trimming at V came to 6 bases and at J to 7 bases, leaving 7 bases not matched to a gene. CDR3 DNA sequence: TGTGCCAGCAGGGCTAGCGGGAGGGCCATGAATGAGCAGTTCTTC. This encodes CASRASGRAMNEQFF.

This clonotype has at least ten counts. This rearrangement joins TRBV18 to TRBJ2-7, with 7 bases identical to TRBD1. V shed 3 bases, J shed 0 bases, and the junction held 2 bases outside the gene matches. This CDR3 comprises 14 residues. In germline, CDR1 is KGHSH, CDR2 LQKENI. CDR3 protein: CASSPWDSSYEQYF. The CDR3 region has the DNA TGTGCCAGCTCACCGTGGGACAGCTCCTACGAGCAGTACTTC.

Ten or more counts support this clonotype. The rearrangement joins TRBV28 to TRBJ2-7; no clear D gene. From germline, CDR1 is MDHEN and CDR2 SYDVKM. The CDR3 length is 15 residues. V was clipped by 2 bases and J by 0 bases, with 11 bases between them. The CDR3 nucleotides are TGTGCCAGCAGTTTAGCCCCTGGCCACTCCTACGAGCAGTACTTC. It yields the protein CASSLAPGHSYEQYF.

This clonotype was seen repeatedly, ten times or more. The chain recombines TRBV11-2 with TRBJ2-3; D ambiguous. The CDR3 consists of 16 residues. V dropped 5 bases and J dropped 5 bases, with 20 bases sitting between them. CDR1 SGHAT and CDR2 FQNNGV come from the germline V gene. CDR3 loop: CASSPITFWGGDTQYF. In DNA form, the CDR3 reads TGTGCCAGCAGCCCAATAACCTTTTGGGGTGGAGATACGCAGTATTTT.

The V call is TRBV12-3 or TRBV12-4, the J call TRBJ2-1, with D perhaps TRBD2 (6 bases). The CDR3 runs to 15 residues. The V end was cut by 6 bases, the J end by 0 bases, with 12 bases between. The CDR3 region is CASRGDSRSYNEQFF. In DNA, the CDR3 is TGTGCCAGCAGGGGGGACTCCCGCTCCTACAATGAGCAGTTCTTC.

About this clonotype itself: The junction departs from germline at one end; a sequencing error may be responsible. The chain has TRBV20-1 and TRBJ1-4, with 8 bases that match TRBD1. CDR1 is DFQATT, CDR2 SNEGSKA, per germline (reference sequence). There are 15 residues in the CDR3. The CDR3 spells CGARDVTGDNEKLFF. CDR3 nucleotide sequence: TGCGGTGCTAGAGATGTGACAGGGGATAATGAAAAACTGTTTTTT.

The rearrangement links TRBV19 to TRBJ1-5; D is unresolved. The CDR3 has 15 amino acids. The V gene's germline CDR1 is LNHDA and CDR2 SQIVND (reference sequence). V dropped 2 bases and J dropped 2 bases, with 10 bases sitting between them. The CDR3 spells CASSIKQAGNQPQHF. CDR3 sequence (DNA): TGTGCCAGTAGTATAAAGCAGGCCGGCAATCAGCCCCAGCATTTT.

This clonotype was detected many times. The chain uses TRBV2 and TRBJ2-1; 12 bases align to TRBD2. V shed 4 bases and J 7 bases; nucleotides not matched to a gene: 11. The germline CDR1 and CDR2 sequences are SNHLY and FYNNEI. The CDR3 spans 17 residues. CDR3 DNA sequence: TGTGCCAGCAGTGCCACTCGACTAGCGGGAGCTACAAATGAGCAGTTCTTC. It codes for CASSATRLAGATNEQFF.

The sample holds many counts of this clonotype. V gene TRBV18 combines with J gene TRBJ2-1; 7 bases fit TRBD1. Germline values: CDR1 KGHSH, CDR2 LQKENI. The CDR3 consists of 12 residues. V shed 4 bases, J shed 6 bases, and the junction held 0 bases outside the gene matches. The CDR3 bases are TGTGCCAGCTCACGACAGGGCAATGAGCAGTTCTTC. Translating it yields CASSRQGNEQFF.

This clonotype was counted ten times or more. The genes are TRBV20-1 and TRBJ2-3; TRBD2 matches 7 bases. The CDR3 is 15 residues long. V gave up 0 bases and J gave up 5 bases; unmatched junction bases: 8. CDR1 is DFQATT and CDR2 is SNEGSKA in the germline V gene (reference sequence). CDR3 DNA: TGCAGTGCTAGAGATGGGAGGGGCCTAGGAGATACGCAGTATTTT. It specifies CSARDGRGLGDTQYF.

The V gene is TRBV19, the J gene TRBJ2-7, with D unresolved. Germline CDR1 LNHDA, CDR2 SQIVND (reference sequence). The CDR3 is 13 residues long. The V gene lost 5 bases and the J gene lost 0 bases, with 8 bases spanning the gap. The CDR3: CASSATPSYEQYF. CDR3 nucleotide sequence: TGTGCCAGTAGTGCGACCCCCTCCTACGAGCAGTACTTC.

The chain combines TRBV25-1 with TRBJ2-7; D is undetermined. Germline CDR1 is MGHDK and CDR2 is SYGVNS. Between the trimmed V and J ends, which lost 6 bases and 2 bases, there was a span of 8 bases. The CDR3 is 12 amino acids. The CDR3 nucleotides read TGTGCCAGCAGAGAAGGGCCCTACGAGCAGTACTTC. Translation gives CASREGPYEQYF.

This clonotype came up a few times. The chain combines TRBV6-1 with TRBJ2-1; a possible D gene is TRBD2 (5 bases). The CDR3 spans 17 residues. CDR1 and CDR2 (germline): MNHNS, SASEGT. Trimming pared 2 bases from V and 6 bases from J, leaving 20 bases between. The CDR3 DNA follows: TGTGCCAGCAGTGAAAGGCCTCGTGCCGCTAGCTGCAATGAGCAGTTCTTC. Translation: CASSERPRAASCNEQFF.

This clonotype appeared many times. The CDR3: CASSLDSSDTETQYF. The CDR3 coding sequence is TGTGCCAGCAGCTTAGATTCTAGCGATACGGAGACCCAGTACTTC. This chain connects TRBV13 to TRBJ2-5; a weak D match, TRBD2 (6 bases). Germline V lookup: CDR1 PRHDT, CDR2 FYEKMQ (reference sequence). Trimming left V 1 base short and J 5 bases short, with 14 bases between. The CDR3 contains 15 residues.

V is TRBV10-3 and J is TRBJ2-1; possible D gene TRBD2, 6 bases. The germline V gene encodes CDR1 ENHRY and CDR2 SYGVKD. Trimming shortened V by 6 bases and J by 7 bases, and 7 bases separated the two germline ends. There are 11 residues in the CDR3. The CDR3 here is CAISGSNEQFF. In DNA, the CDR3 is TGTGCCATCAGCGGGAGTAATGAGCAGTTCTTC.

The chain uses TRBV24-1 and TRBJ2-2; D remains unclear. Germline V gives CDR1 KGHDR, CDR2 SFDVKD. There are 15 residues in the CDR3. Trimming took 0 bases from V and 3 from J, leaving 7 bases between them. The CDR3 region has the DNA TGTGCCACCAGTGATTTGGCTAGGGACACCGGGGAGCTGTTTTTT. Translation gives CATSDLARDTGELFF.

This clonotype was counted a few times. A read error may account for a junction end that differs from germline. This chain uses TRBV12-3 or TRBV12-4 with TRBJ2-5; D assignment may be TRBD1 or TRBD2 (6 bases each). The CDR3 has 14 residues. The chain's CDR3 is CASRLGGSGETQYF. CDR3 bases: TGTGCCAGCAGGTTAGGGGGGTCAGGGGAGACCCAGTACTTC.

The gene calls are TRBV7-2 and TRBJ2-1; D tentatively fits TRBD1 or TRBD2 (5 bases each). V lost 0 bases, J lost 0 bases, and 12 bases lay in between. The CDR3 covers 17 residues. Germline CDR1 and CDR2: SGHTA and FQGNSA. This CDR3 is CASSLAGGANSYNEQFF. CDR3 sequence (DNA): TGTGCCAGCAGCTTAGCTGGGGGAGCCAACTCCTACAATGAGCAGTTCTTC.